The 24 T cell receptor beta chains below were found in one sample sequenced in a study of blood T cell repertoires in COVID-19. Libraries were prepared by immunoSEQ multiplex PCR; TCRdb keeps only in-frame clonotypes and omits some of them. The sample lists hundreds of thousands of clones; approximately 79% were seen once. Sequenced sample: peripheral blood. The receptors here all came from an elderly woman with active or convalescent COVID-19.

The rearrangement links TRBV6-5 to TRBJ2-1, with a tentative D call TRBD2 (5 bases). CDR3 length equals 15 residues. CDR1 is MNHEY and CDR2 is SVGAGI in the germline V gene. V gave up 7 bases and J gave up 5 bases, with 18 bases separating them. Written as DNA, the CDR3 is TGTGCCAGCACCGTAGGGAGTGCCGGTAACAATGAGCAGTTCTTC. Its translation: CASTVGSAGNNEQFF.

The chain links TRBV19 to TRBJ2-2; TRBD1 is a possible D gene (5 bases). The CDR3 extends over 15 amino acids. The germline CDR1 and CDR2 sequences are LNHDA and SQIVND (reference sequence). V was cut by 8 bases and J by 7 bases, with 20 bases left in between. CDR3 sequence: CASALVRVNGGELFF. The CDR3 nucleotides read TGTGCCAGTGCACTCGTCAGGGTCAACGGCGGGGAGCTGTTTTTT.

V usage is TRBV18 and J usage is TRBJ2-7; 10 bases align to TRBD2. The V segment lost 4 bases and the J segment 1 base; nucleotides outside the gene matches: 16. This CDR3 has 19 amino acids. Germline V lookup: CDR1 KGHSH, CDR2 LQKENI. The CDR3 nucleotides read TGTGCCAGCTCACGACACAGCCTAGCGGGGGATTCAGTTTCCTACGAGCAGTACTTC. Protein: CASSRHSLAGDSVSYEQYF.

The sample holds one count of this clone. The chain carries TRBV19 and TRBJ1-6; D is unresolved. This CDR3 has 14 amino acids. Per germline, CDR1 LNHDA and CDR2 SQIVND (reference sequence). V lost 5 bases, J lost 4 bases, and 9 bases lay in between. This chain's CDR3 is CASSLVFYNSPLHF. DNA for the CDR3: TGTGCCAGTAGTCTCGTATTTTATAATTCACCCCTCCACTTT.

The chain employs TRBV7-2 and TRBJ2-3; 11 bases are shared with TRBD2. The J segment lost 8 bases and the V segment lost 4 bases, leaving 8 bases of the junction unmatched. Germline V lookup: CDR1 SGHTA, CDR2 FQGNSA. The CDR3 is made up of 15 amino acids. The CDR3 nucleotides read TGTGCCAGCAGCTACGGTAGCGGGGGGGCCGCTACGCAGTATTTT. Protein: CASSYGSGGAATQYF.

The genes are TRBV6-5 and TRBJ1-2; no clear D gene. Germline V gene sequence: CDR1 MNHEY, CDR2 SVGAGI. CDR3 length: 14 residues. With 6 bases removed from V and 3 bases from J, the gap between germline ends came to 14 bases. The CDR3 DNA is TGTGCCAGCAGACCAACAGTAAGAGACTATGGCTACACCTTC. It translates to CASRPTVRDYGYTF.

The rearrangement joins TRBV6-5 to TRBJ2-7, with 8 nucleotides matching TRBD1. With 7 bases clipped from V and 5 bases from J, the junction kept 7 bases outside the gene matches. The CDR3 length is 13 residues. Germline CDR1 is MNHEY and CDR2 is SVGAGI. The CDR3 spells CASKRTGLDEQYF. The DNA of the CDR3 is TGTGCCAGCAAACGGACAGGGCTCGACGAGCAGTACTTC.

The chain links TRBV18 to TRBJ1-3; maybe TRBD1 (6 bases). CDR1 is KGHSH and CDR2 is LQKENI in the germline V gene. CDR3 length: 15 amino acids. V gave up 0 bases and J gave up 4 bases, with 10 bases separating them. CDR3 nucleotide sequence: TGTGCCAGCTCACCACCGGGGACAATAGGAAACACCATATATTTT. As protein: CASSPPGTIGNTIYF.

The rearrangement joins TRBV5-5 to TRBJ1-1, with D perhaps TRBD1 (6 bases). This CDR3 has 14 residues. From germline, CDR1 is SGHKS and CDR2 YYEKEE (reference sequence). With 3 bases removed from V and 4 bases from J, the gap between germline ends came to 13 bases. CDR3 in DNA: TGTGCCAGCAGCTGGAGTCGAGGGGGCACTGAAGCTTTCTTT. This encodes CASSWSRGGTEAFF.

The V and J genes are TRBV24-1 and TRBJ1-2; D possibly corresponds to TRBD1 (6 bases). The CDR3 is made up of 14 amino acids. Trimming cost V 3 bases and J 7 bases, with 14 bases left between them. Germline V lookup: CDR1 KGHDR, CDR2 SFDVKD. CDR3 nucleotides: TGTGCCACCAGTGATGCCGACAGGTCGAGTGGCTACACCTTC. It encodes CATSDADRSSGYTF.

This clone has a single count. The gene calls are TRBV5-6 and TRBJ1-5; perhaps TRBD1 as D (5 bases). This CDR3 spans 14 amino acids. The V end was cut by 1 base, the J end by 5 bases, with 10 bases between. In germline, CDR1 is SGHDT, CDR2 YYEEEE. DNA for the CDR3: TGTGCCAGCAGCTTGTTCAGGGCCGATCAGCCCCAGCATTTT. It yields the protein CASSLFRADQPQHF. Full variable domain (rest looked up from reference TRBV5-6 and TRBJ1-5): DAGVTQSPTHLIKTRGQQVTLRCSPKSGHDTVSWYQQALGQGPQFIFQYYEEEERQRGNFPDRFSGHQFPNYSSELNVNALLLGDSALYLCASSLFRADQPQHFGDGTRLSIL.

The rearrangement links TRBV5-4 to TRBJ1-1, with D perhaps matching TRBD1 (6 bases). The CDR3 runs to 15 residues. From germline, CDR1 is SGHNT and CDR2 YYREEE (reference sequence). The germline V and J ends were trimmed by 0 bases and 8 bases, with 17 bases remaining between them. Here the CDR3 reads CASSLALKSGTEAFF. DNA for the CDR3: TGTGCCAGCAGCTTGGCCTTGAAGTCCGGGACAGAAGCTTTCTTT. Looking up the rest from reference TRBV5-4 and TRBJ1-1 gives the full variable domain: ETGVTQSPTHLIKTRGQQVTLRCSSQSGHNTVSWYQQALGQGPQFIFQYYREEENGRGNFPPRFSGLQFPNYSSELNVNALELDDSALYLCASSLALKSGTEAFFGQGTRLTVV.

The sample holds one count of this clone. The identical CDR3 is also encoded by other nucleotide sequences in the sample. This chain joins TRBV5-1 and TRBJ2-7, with 9 positions matching TRBD2. The CDR3 has 16 amino acids. V shed 0 bases, J shed 6 bases, and the junction held 10 bases outside the gene matches. The germline gives CDR1 SGHRS, CDR2 YFSETQ. The CDR3 DNA reads as TGCGCCAGCAGCTTGGATTATGGCGGGCGGGGGGGCGAGCAGTACTTC. This codes for CASSLDYGGRGGEQYF.

V is TRBV19 and J is TRBJ2-7; TRBD1 is a possible D gene (6 bases). Germline V lookup: CDR1 LNHDA, CDR2 SQIVND (reference sequence). Trimming shortened V by 8 bases and J by 1 base, and 6 bases separated the two germline ends. The CDR3 spans 11 residues. CDR3 residues: CASGQSYEQYF. The CDR3 coding sequence is TGTGCCAGTGGACAGTCCTACGAGCAGTACTTC.

This chain connects TRBV5-1 to TRBJ2-1; 14 nucleotides line up with TRBD2. Trimming at V came to 6 bases and at J to 1 base, leaving 9 bases not matched to a gene. The CDR3 sequence is 18 residues long. Germline CDR1 SGHRS, CDR2 YFSETQ. CDR3 nucleotide sequence: TGCGCCAGCATACCCGGGACTAGCGGGAGTGAGTCCTACAATGAGCAGTTCTTC. Encoded protein: CASIPGTSGSESYNEQFF.

This chain links TRBV28 with TRBJ2-3, with 10 bases aligning to TRBD1. Germline CDR1 reads MDHEN; CDR2 reads SYDVKM. The CDR3 is 16 residues long. V was pared by 5 bases and J by 3 bases, with 8 bases of the junction left unmatched. The CDR3 DNA sequence: TGTGCCAGCAGTCGGACCCGGGACAGGGGTACAGATACGCAGTATTTT. Translated, it gives CASSRTRDRGTDTQYF. Variable domain in full (rest from reference TRBV28 and TRBJ2-3): DVKVTQSSRYLVKRTGEKVFLECVQDMDHENMFWYRQDPGLGLRLIYFSYDVKMKEKGDIPEGYSVSREKKERFSLILESASTNQTSMYLCASSRTRDRGTDTQYFGPGTRLTVL.

V and J are TRBV19 and TRBJ1-2; 8 bases are a match to TRBD1. Germline trimming cut 6 bases from V and 0 bases from J; bases unmatched to any gene: 3. The CDR3 is 14 residues long. CDR1 and CDR2 (germline): LNHDA, SQIVND (reference sequence). CDR3 in DNA: TGTGCCAGTAGACACAGGGGGTCTAACTATGGCTACACCTTC. Its protein product is CASRHRGSNYGYTF.

This clone came up a few times. This chain uses TRBV27 with TRBJ1-5; 9 nucleotides agree with TRBD1. CDR3 length: 17 amino acids. J was trimmed by 5 bases and V by 6 bases; bases with no gene match: 14. Germline V gene data show CDR1 as MNHEY and CDR2 as SMNVEV (reference sequence). The CDR3 DNA sequence: TGTGCCAGCAGCCGGGACAGGGCCCGAACTGGAGATCAGCCCCAGCATTTT. This translates into CASSRDRARTGDQPQHF.

The chain joins TRBV15 to TRBJ1-4; 9 nucleotides line up with TRBD1. Germline assignment: CDR1 LNHNV and CDR2 YYDKDF (reference sequence). The CDR3 totals 16 residues. After removal of 3 bases from V and 8 bases from J, the junction contained 10 bases not matched to a gene. DNA of the CDR3: TGTGCCACCAGCAGGGCGAGGACAGGGGAGATGGAAAAACTGTTTTTT. Its protein is CATSRARTGEMEKLFF.

This chain links TRBV7-6 with TRBJ1-6; D possibly corresponds to TRBD1 (6 bases). CDR3 size: 15 residues. Germline V gene data show CDR1 as SGHVS and CDR2 as FNYEAQ. V dropped 4 bases and J dropped 7 bases, with 14 bases sitting between them. The CDR3 DNA reads TGTGCCAGCAGCTCAAGCCCAGGGGCAAATTCACCCCTCCACTTT. Its translation: CASSSSPGANSPLHF. The full variable domain, in which reference TRBV7-6 and TRBJ1-6 provide the parts outside the CDR3, is GAGVSQSPRYKVTKRGQDVALRCDPISGHVSLYWYRQALGQGPEFLTYFNYEAQQDKSGLPNDRFSAERPEGSISTLTIQRTEQRDSAMYRCASSSSPGANSPLHFGNGTRLTVT.

The chain carries TRBV20-1 and TRBJ1-1; D not resolved. V lost 3 bases to trimming and J lost 4 bases, with 15 bases between them. Germline loops: CDR1 DFQATT, CDR2 SNEGSKA (reference sequence). This CDR3 spans 14 amino acids. The CDR3 protein is CSASVGSAGTEAFF. The DNA of the CDR3 is TGCAGTGCTAGTGTCGGCTCCGCGGGCACTGAAGCTTTCTTT.

The CDR3 DNA follows: TGTGCCTGGAGTTACAGCTCCTATAATTCACCCCTCCACTTT. Translating gives CAWSYSSYNSPLHF. This sequence joins TRBV30 and TRBJ1-6; the D is unclear. Germline V gives CDR1 GTSNPN, CDR2 SVGIG (reference sequence). The CDR3 contains 14 residues. Deletions cut 2 bases from V and 0 bases from J, with 5 bases between.

The CDR3 reads CASSPRQGTNSPLHF. CDR3 DNA sequence: TGTGCCAGCAGCCCGAGACAGGGAACTAATTCACCCCTCCACTTT. The V call is TRBV6-5, the J call TRBJ1-6, with 7 bases fitting TRBD1. Germline loops: CDR1 MNHEY, CDR2 SVGAGI. J lost 6 bases, V lost 6 bases, and 8 bases had no gene match. The CDR3 has 15 amino acids.

V and J are TRBV5-1 and TRBJ2-2; 8 nucleotides line up with TRBD1. Germline assignment: CDR1 SGHRS and CDR2 YFSETQ. V lost 4 bases and J lost 4; bases outside the gene matches: 9. The CDR3 spans 16 residues. The CDR3 DNA reads as TGCGCCAGCAGCCCCAGGGGGCCCACTCTCACCGGGGAGCTGTTTTTT. Translating it yields CASSPRGPTLTGELFF.